One and the same sample provided the 19 T cell receptor beta chains below, sequenced in a study of T cell responses to AZD1222 COVID-19 vaccine. Clones were sequenced by immunoSEQ multiplex PCR, and TCRdb holds only the in-frame ones, with some missing. Altogether about 150,000 clones are present, 90% being singletons, with the ten largest covering 1.5% to 2%. The sample here was peripheral blood, taken on day 0 of AZD1222 vaccination. These receptors all stem from an adult in good health.

The chain links TRBV7-3 to TRBJ2-2; D might be TRBD2 (5 bases). The germline CDR1 and CDR2 sequences are SGHTA and FQGTGA. The CDR3 is 13 residues long. V lost 5 bases to trimming and J lost 7 bases, with 11 bases between them. CDR3 amino acids: CASSLLGVGELFF. CDR3 DNA: TGTGCCAGCAGCCTCTTGGGAGTCGGGGAGCTGTTTTTT. The entire variable domain, with the rest obtained from reference TRBV7-3 and TRBJ2-2, is as follows: GAGVSQTPSNKVTEKGKYVELRCDPISGHTALYWYRQSLGQGPEFLIYFQGTGAADDSGLPNDRFFAVRPEGSVSTLKIQRTERGDSAVYLCASSLLGVGELFFGEGSRLTVL.

The chain uses TRBV6-5 and TRBJ1-5, with D uncertain. V lost 0 bases to trimming and J lost 5 bases, with 5 bases between them. Per the germline V gene, CDR1 is MNHEY and CDR2 is SVGAGI. The CDR3 has 13 residues. In nucleotides, the CDR3 is TGTGCCAGCAGTTACTCGAGCCATCAGCCCCAGCATTTT. It yields the protein CASSYSSHQPQHF.

The chain couples TRBV7-7 to TRBJ2-1; D possibly corresponds to TRBD2 (6 bases). This CDR3 has 15 amino acids. Germline CDR1 is SSHAT and CDR2 is FNYEAQ (reference sequence). Trimming cost V 1 base and J 5 bases, with 12 bases left between them. The CDR3 here is CASSLERDLHNEQFF. Written as DNA, the CDR3 is TGTGCCAGCAGCTTAGAAAGGGACTTACACAATGAGCAGTTCTTC.

The chain carries TRBV5-1 and TRBJ2-7; unclear D gene. The CDR3 is made up of 14 amino acids. Trimming pared 0 bases from V and 6 bases from J, leaving 13 bases between. Germline CDR1 and CDR2: SGHRS and YFSETQ. DNA for the CDR3: TGCGCCAGCAGCTTGGCCTTAGGTCCCTTCGAGCAGTACTTC. It translates to CASSLALGPFEQYF.

The rearrangement joins TRBV19 to TRBJ2-1, with a possible D match to TRBD2 (7 bases). Trimming took 11 bases from V and 2 from J, leaving 13 bases between them. The CDR3 totals 13 residues. Germline CDR1 and CDR2: LNHDA and SQIVND (reference sequence). This chain's CDR3 is CASRGGTYNEQFF. For the CDR3, the DNA is TGTGCCTCTAGGGGGGGAACCTACAATGAGCAGTTCTTC.

V usage is TRBV11-2 and J usage is TRBJ2-2; no reliable D call. The CDR3 runs 13 residues. The ends were cut back, 3 bases at V and 7 bases at J, with 9 bases in the middle. Germline CDR1 reads SGHAT; CDR2 reads FQNNGV. The chain's CDR3 is CASSLSMLGELFF. In nucleotides, the CDR3 is TGTGCCAGCAGCTTGTCAATGCTCGGGGAGCTGTTTTTT.

The V gene is TRBV30, the J gene TRBJ2-7, with D possibly matching TRBD2 (6 bases). The germline V gene has CDR1 GTSNPN and CDR2 SVGIG (reference sequence). This CDR3 spans 14 amino acids. Trimming pared 4 bases from V and 2 bases from J, leaving 15 bases between. The CDR3 sequence is CAWTSGTGAYEQYF. The DNA of the CDR3 is TGTGCCTGGACCTCCGGGACTGGCGCCTACGAGCAGTACTTC.

V gene TRBV9 combines with J gene TRBJ2-7; 9 bases fit TRBD1. The CDR3 contains 15 residues. From germline, CDR1 is SGDLS and CDR2 YYNGEE. V lost 4 bases to trimming and J lost 1 base; unmatched junction nucleotides: 6. The CDR3 loop is CASSHGTGMSYEQYF. For the CDR3, the DNA is TGTGCCAGCAGCCATGGGACAGGGATGTCCTACGAGCAGTACTTC.

The chain combines TRBV3-1 (or the pseudogene TRBV3-2) with TRBJ2-7; D gene uncertain. V dropped 4 bases and J dropped 2 bases, with 12 bases sitting between them. The CDR3 consists of 14 residues. Looked up from germline, CDR1 is LGHDT and CDR2 is YNNKEL (reference sequence). CDR3 nucleotides: TGTGCCAGCAGCCTCTCCACACTACCCTACGAGCAGTACTTC. Protein: CASSLSTLPYEQYF.

This clone came up a few times. V usage is TRBV11-1 and J usage is TRBJ1-1; D is possibly TRBD1 (5 bases). Germline V CDR1 and CDR2: SGHAT, FQDESV (reference sequence). Trimming pared 4 bases from V and 6 bases from J, leaving 15 bases between. This CDR3 region has 14 residues. The CDR3 is CASSSGTPGPEAFF. The CDR3 DNA sequence: TGTGCCAGCAGCTCAGGGACCCCCGGACCTGAAGCTTTCTTT.

The gene calls are TRBV6-2 or TRBV6-3 and TRBJ1-5; D possibly corresponds to TRBD1 (6 bases). The CDR3 extends over 15 amino acids. Trimming cost V 7 bases and J 5 bases, with 18 bases left between them. Germline loops: CDR1 MNHEY, CDR2 SVGEGT. Here the CDR3 reads CASIPARGSYQPQHF. The CDR3 coding sequence is TGTGCCAGCATCCCGGCCAGGGGAAGTTATCAGCCCCAGCATTTT.

The CDR3 nucleotides are TGCAGTGCTAGTCCCGCCAGGGCTAACTATGGCTACACCTTC. This translates into CSASPARANYGYTF. V usage is TRBV20-1 and J usage is TRBJ1-2; weak D call: TRBD1 (5 bases). CDR1 and CDR2 (germline): DFQATT, SNEGSKA (reference sequence). The CDR3 covers 14 residues. With 3 bases removed from V and 0 bases from J, the gap between germline ends came to 11 bases.

This clone appeared a few times. The gene calls are TRBV4-3 and TRBJ1-1; no clear D gene. This CDR3 has 13 amino acids. The V gene lost 2 bases and the J gene lost 4 bases, with 8 bases spanning the gap. CDR1 is LGHNA and CDR2 is YSLEER in the germline V gene. The CDR3 spells CASSQRLVTEAFF. The CDR3 nucleotides are TGCGCCAGCAGCCAAAGGCTGGTCACTGAAGCTTTCTTT.

The CDR3 region is CASSSLRGPDTEAFF. CDR3 DNA: TGTGCCAGCAGTTCTCTCAGGGGGCCGGACACTGAAGCTTTCTTT. This chain joins TRBV6-5 and TRBJ1-1; TRBD1 matches at 8 bases. The CDR3 totals 15 residues. Trimming at V came to 4 bases and at J to 3 bases, leaving 7 bases not matched to a gene. Germline V gives CDR1 MNHEY, CDR2 SVGAGI.

The chain is built from TRBV5-1 and TRBJ2-1; 11 positions match TRBD2. This CDR3 is 16 amino acids long. Unmatched junction bases numbered 7, after V lost 1 base and J lost 7 bases. CDR1 SGHRS and CDR2 YFSETQ come from the germline V gene. This chain's CDR3 is CASSLMTSGIFNEQFF. The CDR3 nucleotides read TGCGCCAGCAGCTTGATGACTAGCGGGATTTTTAATGAGCAGTTCTTC.

V and J are TRBV27 and TRBJ1-2; 10 bases align to TRBD1. With 7 bases clipped from V and 1 base from J, the junction kept 6 bases outside the gene matches. Germline V lookup: CDR1 MNHEY, CDR2 SMNVEV (reference sequence). CDR3 size: 15 residues. CDR3 sequence reads: CASNGQGEDNYGYTF. DNA for the CDR3: TGTGCCAGCAACGGACAGGGGGAGGATAACTATGGCTACACCTTC.

This clone occurred once. J is TRBJ1-1 and V is TRBV3-1 (or the pseudogene TRBV3-2); maybe TRBD1 (5 bases). The germline V gene has CDR1 LGHDT and CDR2 YNNKEL (reference sequence). Trimming took 3 bases from V and 10 from J, leaving 18 bases between them. The CDR3 contains 14 residues. The CDR3: CASSHPQGGAGAFF. The CDR3 nucleotides read TGTGCCAGCAGCCACCCGCAGGGAGGGGCTGGAGCTTTCTTT.

The rearrangement links TRBV9 to TRBJ2-7; D is unresolved. Germline V gene data show CDR1 as SGDLS and CDR2 as YYNGEE. The V gene lost 0 bases and the J gene lost 3 bases, with 7 bases spanning the gap. This CDR3 has 13 residues. CDR3 amino acids: CASSVDEDYEQYF. The DNA for the CDR3 is TGTGCCAGCAGCGTAGATGAAGACTACGAGCAGTACTTC.

In this sample, this clone turned up once. The CDR3: CAKTAGDQTSTDTQYF. CDR3 nucleotide sequence: TGTGCCAAGACCGCGGGGGACCAAACTAGCACAGATACGCAGTATTTT. The V and J genes are TRBV21-1 and TRBJ2-3; the table's TRBD2 call for D was not verified on the DNA. TRBV21-1 is reported as a pseudogene. This CDR3 has 16 amino acids.